This is a list of T cell receptor beta chains from one sample in a study of OX40 agonist ivuxolimab in advanced cancers. The data were produced by immunoSEQ multiplex PCR, yet TCRdb's version contains in-frame clones alone and is incomplete. The sample contains tens of thousands of clones, around 90% of which appear only once. Material: CD4+ or CD8+ T cells sorted from blood, obtained in a trial of the OX40 agonist ivuxolimab. The source is an adult with an advanced solid tumor such as melanoma, head and neck, liver or kidney cancer. Each CDR3 is given with its conserved first and last residue. A D gene is named only where the DNA matches it firmly. Some rows have no size entry. The others give once, few or many, or a class for an expanded clone.

J gene,clone size,D gene,V gene,CDR3 DNA,CDR3 protein
TRBJ2-7,NA,TRBD2,TRBV5-1,TGCGCCAGCAGCTTGTTCCCTAGCGGGTCCGGGGAGCAGTACTTC,CASSLFPSGSGEQYF
TRBJ2-5,NA,NA,TRBV15,TGTGCCACCAGCAGAGTAAGGGTCCTCCAAGAGACCCAGTACTTC,CATSRVRVLQETQYF
TRBJ1-5,NA,TRBD1,TRBV28,TGTGCCAGCAGTTTATGGTTACAGGGGGCGAGTCAGCCCCAGCATTTT,CASSLWLQGASQPQHF
TRBJ1-6,NA,NA,TRBV7-6,TGTGCCAGCAGCTCCCGTAGCTCCTATAATTCACCCCTCCACTTT,CASSSRSSYNSPLHF
TRBJ2-7,once,NA,TRBV18,TGTGCCAGCTCACCACTTGCCAGCCCGGGGGAGCAGTACTTC,CASSPLASPGEQYF
TRBJ2-3,NA,NA,TRBV29-1,TGCAGCGTTAAAGTTGGTTCCTCTAGCACAGATACGCAGTATTTT,CSVKVGSSSTDTQYF
TRBJ2-7,NA,NA,TRBV10-1,TGCGCCAGCAGTGAAGACGGCAGCTCCTACGAGCAGTACTTC,CASSEDGSSYEQYF
TRBJ2-7,NA,NA,TRBV7-6,TGTGCCAGCAGCCCCGGGTTCTACGAGCAGTACTTC,CASSPGFYEQYF
TRBJ2-3,NA,TRBD2,TRBV11-2,TGTGCCAGCAGCCTCCAACTAGCGGGAGCCACAGATACGCAGTATTTT,CASSLQLAGATDTQYF
TRBJ2-7,NA,NA,TRBV29-1,TGCAGCGTTGCGGTACAGGGTGTGGACGAGCAGTACTTC,CSVAVQGVDEQYF
TRBJ2-1,NA,TRBD2,TRBV7-9,TGTGCCAGCAGCTTGGCGGGAGGTTGGGATGAGCAGTTCTTC,CASSLAGGWDEQFF
TRBJ1-1,NA,NA,TRBV10-1,TGCGCCAGCAGTTTTCAGGGTGGGACTGAAGCTTTCTTT,CASSFQGGTEAFF
TRBJ1-1,NA,NA,TRBV7-9,TGTGCCAGCAGCCGCAATTCCGGGGACACTGAAGCTTTCTTT,CASSRNSGDTEAFF
TRBJ2-1,NA,TRBD2,TRBV9,TGTGCCAGCAGCGTAGCAGTAGCGGGGGGGAACAATGAGCAGTTCTTC,CASSVAVAGGNNEQFF
TRBJ2-5,NA,NA,TRBV5-1,TGCGCCAGCAGCTTGGCACCGGACTACCGCCTTCATGCGACCCAGTACTTC,CASSLAPDYRLHATQYF
TRBJ1-5,NA,NA,TRBV6-5,TGTGCCAGCAGTTCCCTACCAACCTTTAATCAGCCCCAGCATTTT,CASSSLPTFNQPQHF
TRBJ1-1,NA,TRBD1,TRBV7-9,TGTGCCAGCAGCCCTTACGGGGACAGACTTAACACTGAAGCTTTCTTT,CASSPYGDRLNTEAFF
TRBJ2-1,NA,NA,TRBV29-1,TGCAGCGTGGCGACCGATCGCACAGAGTTCTTC,CSVATDRTEFF
TRBJ1-4,NA,TRBD1,TRBV18,TGTGCCAGCTCATCCCAGGACAGGGGAGGTGAAAAACTGTTTTTT,CASSSQDRGGEKLFF
TRBJ1-3,NA,NA,TRBV7-3,TGTGCCAGCAGCTCGGGGGCTGGAAACACCATATATTTT,CASSSGAGNTIYF
TRBJ2-7,NA,NA,TRBV5-1,TGCGCCAGCAGCTACTCCACCTACGAGCAGTACTTC,CASSYSTYEQYF
TRBJ1-1,once,TRBD1,TRBV7-9,TGTGCCAGCAGCTTAAGGCTCCGGGACAGGGGCGGGAACACTGAAGCTTTCTTT,CASSLRLRDRGGNTEAFF
TRBJ2-4,few,TRBD1,TRBV6-6,TGTGCCAGCAGACGACAGGGGGTAGCCAAAAACATTCAGTACTTC,CASRRQGVAKNIQYF
TRBJ1-5,many,NA,TRBV18,TGTGCCAGCTCACCGGAGGTCGAACAGCCCCAGCATTTT,CASSPEVEQPQHF
TRBJ2-3,once,NA,TRBV30,TGTGCCTGGAGCCGCCCGGGGGAATTTGGAGATACGCAGTATTTT,CAWSRPGEFGDTQYF
TRBJ2-1,NA,TRBD1,TRBV2,TGTGCCAGCAAAACGGCCGGACAGGGATTCCGCGGTGAGCAGTTCTTC,CASKTAGQGFRGEQFF
TRBJ1-2,NA,TRBD1,TRBV29-1,TGCAGCGTCGGACAGGGGGACTATGGCTACACCTTC,CSVGQGDYGYTF